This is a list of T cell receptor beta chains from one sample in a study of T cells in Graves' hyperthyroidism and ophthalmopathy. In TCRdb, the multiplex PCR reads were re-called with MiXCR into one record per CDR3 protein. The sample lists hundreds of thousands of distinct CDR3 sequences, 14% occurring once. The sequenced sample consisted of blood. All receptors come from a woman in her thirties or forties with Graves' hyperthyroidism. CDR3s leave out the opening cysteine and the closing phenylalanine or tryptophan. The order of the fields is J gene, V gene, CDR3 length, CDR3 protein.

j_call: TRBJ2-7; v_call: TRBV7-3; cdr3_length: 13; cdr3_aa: ASSLLAGASYEQY
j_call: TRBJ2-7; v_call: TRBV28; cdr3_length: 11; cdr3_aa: ASRADSSYEQY
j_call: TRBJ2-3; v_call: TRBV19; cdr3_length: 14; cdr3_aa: ASSIASGGSTDTQY
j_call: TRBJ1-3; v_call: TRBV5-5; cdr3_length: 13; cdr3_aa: ASSSDRGQGNTIY
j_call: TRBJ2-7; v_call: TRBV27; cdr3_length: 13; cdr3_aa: ASRRTSGSLAEQY
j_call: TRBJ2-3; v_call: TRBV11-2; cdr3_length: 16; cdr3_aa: ASSLIGTSGSSTDTQY
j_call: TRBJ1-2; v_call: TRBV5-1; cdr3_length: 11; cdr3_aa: ASSWGQFYGYT
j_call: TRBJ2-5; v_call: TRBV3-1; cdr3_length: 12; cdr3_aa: ASSQEPGDGTQY
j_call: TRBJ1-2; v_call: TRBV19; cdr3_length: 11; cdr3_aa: ASRAEANYGYT
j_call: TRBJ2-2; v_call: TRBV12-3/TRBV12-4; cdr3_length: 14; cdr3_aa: ASSVWRESGTGELF
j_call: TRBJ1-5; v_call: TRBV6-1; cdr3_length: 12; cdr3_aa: ASSGQGAWQPQH
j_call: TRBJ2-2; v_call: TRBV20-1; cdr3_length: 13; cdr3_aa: SASSGVGNTGELF
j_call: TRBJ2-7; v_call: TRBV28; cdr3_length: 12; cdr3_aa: ASSPGLILYEQY
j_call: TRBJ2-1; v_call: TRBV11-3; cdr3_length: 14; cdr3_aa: ASSQASGTFYNEQF
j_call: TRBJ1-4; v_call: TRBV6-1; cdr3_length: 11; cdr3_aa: ASKGAVNEKLF
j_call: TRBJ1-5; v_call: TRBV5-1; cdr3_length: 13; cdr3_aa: ASRGGPYSNQPQH
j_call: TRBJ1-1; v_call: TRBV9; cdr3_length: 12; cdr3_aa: ASSVNIPNTEAF
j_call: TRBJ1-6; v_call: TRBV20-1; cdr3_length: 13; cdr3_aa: SAQRLSSYNSPLH
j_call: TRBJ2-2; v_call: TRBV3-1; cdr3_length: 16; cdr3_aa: ASSQELAWSGSPGELF
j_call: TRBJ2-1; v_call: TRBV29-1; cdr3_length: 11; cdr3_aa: SVEDTGGNEQF
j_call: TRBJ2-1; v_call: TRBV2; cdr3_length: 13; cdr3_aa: ASSENLSQLAEQF
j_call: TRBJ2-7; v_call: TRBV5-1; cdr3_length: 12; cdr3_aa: ASSLNSGDYEQY
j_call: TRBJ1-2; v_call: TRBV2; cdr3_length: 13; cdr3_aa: ASSEDIGSNYGYT
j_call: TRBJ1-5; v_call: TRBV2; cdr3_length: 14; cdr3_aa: ASSAQLGQNNQPQH
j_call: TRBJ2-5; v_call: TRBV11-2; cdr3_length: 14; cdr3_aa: ASSPARGRVQETQY
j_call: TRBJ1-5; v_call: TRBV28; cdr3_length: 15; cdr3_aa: ASSPLRQLNTNQPQH
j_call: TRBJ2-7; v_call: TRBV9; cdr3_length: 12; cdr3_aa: ASSASGTIYEQY
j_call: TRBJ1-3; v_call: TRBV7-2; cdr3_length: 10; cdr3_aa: ASSLGGTTIY
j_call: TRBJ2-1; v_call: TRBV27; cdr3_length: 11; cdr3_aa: ASRAGNKGEQF
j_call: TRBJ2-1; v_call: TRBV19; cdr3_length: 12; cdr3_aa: ACSKAGAQHEQF
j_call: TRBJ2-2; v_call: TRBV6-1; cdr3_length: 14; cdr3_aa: ASSDGTSDGTGELF
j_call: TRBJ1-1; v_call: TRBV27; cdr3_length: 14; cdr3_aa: ASSLKGPPFEDEAF
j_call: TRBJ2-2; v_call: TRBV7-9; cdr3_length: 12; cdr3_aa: ASRLTGLTGELF
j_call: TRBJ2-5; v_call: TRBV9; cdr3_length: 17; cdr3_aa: ASSVATGGPTPATETQY
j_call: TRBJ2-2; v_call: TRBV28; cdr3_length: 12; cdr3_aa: ASGTGVNPGELF
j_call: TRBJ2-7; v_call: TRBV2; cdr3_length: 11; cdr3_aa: ASRGQYSYEQY
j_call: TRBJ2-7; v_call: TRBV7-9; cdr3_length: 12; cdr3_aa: ASRTGTGGNEQY
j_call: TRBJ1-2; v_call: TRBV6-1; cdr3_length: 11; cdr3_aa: ASSSGRNYGYT
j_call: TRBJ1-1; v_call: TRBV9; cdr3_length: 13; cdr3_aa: ASSVDVRENTEAF
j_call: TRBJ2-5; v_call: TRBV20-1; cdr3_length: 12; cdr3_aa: SAEGTSGKETQY
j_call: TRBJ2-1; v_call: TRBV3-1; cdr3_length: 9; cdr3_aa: ASRQRNEQF
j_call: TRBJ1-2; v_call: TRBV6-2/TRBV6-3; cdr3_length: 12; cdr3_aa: ASSVTGQINGYT
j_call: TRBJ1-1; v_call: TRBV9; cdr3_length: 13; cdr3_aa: ASSVFEGAHTEAF
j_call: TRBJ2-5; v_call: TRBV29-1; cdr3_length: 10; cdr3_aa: SVQGQWETQY
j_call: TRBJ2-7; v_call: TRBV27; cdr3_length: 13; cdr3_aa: ASSSLGESSYEQY
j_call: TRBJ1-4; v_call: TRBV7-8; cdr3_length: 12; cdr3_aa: ASTETVEGEKLF
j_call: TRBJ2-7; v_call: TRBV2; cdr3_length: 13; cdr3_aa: ASSETGTGSHEQY
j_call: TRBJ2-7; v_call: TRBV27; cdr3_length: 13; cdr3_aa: ASSPQQGAGYEQY
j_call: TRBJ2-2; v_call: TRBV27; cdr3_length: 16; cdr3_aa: ASSLGLAGGLGTGELF
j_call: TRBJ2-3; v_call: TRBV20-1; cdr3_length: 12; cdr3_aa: SARGQGNFGTQY
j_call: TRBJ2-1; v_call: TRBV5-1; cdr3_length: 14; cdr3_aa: ASSRQTETSYNEQF
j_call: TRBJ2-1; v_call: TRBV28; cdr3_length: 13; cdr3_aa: AIYGGQGSYNEQF
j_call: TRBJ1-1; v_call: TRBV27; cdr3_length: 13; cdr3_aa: ASSLMGKSNTEAF